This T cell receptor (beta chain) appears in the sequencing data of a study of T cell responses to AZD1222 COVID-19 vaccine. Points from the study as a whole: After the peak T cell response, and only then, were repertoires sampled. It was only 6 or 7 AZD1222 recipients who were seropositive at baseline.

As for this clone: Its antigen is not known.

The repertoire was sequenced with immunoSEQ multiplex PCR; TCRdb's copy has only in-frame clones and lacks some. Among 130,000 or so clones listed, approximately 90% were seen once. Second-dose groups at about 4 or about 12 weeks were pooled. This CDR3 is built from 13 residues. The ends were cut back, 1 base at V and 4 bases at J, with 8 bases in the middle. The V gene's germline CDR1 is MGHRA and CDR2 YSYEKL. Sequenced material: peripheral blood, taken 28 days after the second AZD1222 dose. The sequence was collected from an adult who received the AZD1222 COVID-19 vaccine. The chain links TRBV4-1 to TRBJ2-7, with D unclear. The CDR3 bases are TGCGCCAGCAGCCAAGTAGGCCAATACGAGCAGTACTTC. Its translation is CASSQVGQYEQYF.